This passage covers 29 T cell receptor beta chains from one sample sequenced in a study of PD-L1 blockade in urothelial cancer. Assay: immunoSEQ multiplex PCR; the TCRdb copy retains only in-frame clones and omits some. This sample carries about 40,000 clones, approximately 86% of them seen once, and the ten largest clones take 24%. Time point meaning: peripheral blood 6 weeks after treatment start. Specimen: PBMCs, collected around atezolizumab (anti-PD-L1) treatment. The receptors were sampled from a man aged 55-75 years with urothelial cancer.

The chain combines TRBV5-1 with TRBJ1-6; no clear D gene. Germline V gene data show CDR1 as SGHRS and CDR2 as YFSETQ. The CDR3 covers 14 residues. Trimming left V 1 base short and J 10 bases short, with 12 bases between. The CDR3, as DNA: TGCGCCAGCAGCTTGTCGAGGGAGGAATCACCCCTCCACTTT. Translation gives CASSLSREESPLHF.

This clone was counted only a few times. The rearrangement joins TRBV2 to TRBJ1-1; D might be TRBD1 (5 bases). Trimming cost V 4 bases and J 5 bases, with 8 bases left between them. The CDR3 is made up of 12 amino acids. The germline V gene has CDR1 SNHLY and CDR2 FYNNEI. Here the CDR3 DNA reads TGTGCCAGCAGTGCTGGGGGGACTGAAGCTTTCTTT. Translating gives CASSAGGTEAFF.

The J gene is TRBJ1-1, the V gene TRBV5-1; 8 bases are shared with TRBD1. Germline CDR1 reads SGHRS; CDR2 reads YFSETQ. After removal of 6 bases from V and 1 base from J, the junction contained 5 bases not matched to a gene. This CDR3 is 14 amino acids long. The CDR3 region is CASKTGVGNTEAFF. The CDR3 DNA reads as TGCGCCAGCAAGACAGGGGTAGGGAACACTGAAGCTTTCTTT.

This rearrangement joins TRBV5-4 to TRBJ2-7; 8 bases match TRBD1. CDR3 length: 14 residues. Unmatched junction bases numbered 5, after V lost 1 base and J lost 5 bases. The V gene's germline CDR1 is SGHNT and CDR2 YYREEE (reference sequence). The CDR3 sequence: CASSLRTGRNEQYF. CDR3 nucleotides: TGTGCCAGCAGCTTGAGGACAGGGAGGAACGAGCAGTACTTC.

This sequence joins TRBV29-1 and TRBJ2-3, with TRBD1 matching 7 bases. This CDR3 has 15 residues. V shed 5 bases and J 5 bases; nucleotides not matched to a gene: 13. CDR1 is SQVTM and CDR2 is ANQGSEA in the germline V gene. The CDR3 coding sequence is TGCAGCGTTTTTGAGGGGGCATCTCGCGGAGATACGCAGTATTTT. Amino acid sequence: CSVFEGASRGDTQYF.

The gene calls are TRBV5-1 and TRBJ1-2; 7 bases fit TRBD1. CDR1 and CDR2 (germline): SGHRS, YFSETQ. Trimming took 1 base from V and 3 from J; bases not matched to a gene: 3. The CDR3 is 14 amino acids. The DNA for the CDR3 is TGCGCCAGCAGCTTGTCCCAGGGGGACTATGGCTACACCTTC. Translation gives CASSLSQGDYGYTF.

The CDR3 region is CASSRFSGGSTDTQYF. The CDR3 DNA sequence: TGTGCCAGCAGTCGATTTAGCGGGGGTAGCACAGATACGCAGTATTTT. This chain connects TRBV7-3 to TRBJ2-3; 9 nucleotides agree with TRBD2. V trimming: 6 bases; J trimming: 0 bases; junction bases outside the gene matches: 7. The CDR3 contains 16 residues. CDR1 and CDR2 (germline): SGHTA, FQGTGA.

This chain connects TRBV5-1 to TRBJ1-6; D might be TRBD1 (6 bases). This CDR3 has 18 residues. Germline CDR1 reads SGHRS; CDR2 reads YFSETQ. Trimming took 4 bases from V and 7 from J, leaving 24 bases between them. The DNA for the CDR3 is TGCGCCAGCAGCCCACTCTGGGGCCAGGGGACGAAAAATTCACCCCTCCACTTT. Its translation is CASSPLWGQGTKNSPLHF.

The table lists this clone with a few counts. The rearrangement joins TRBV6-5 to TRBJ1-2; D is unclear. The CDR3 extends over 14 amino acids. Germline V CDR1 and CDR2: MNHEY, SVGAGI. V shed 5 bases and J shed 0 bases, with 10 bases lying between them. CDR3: CASSRSLANYGYTF. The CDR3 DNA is TGTGCCAGCAGTAGGAGCCTAGCTAACTATGGCTACACCTTC.

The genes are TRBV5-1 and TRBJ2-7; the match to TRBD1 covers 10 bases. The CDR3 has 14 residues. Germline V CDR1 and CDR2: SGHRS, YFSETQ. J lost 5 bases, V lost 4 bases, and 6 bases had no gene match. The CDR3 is CASSPGTGVNEQYF. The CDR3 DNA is TGCGCCAGCAGCCCGGGGACAGGGGTTAACGAGCAGTACTTC.

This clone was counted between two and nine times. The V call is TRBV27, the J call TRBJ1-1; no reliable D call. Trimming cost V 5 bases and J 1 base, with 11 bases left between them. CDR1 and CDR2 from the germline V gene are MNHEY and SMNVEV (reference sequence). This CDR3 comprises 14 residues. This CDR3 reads CASSNLQRNTEAFF. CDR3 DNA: TGTGCCAGCAGTAACCTACAGAGGAACACTGAAGCTTTCTTT.

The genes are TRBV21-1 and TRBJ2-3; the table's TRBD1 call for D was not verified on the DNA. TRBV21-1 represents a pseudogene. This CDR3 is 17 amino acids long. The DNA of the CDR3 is TGTGCCAGCGGACGGGACAGGGGGCCGGTTATCACAGATACGCAGTATTTT. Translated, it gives CASGRDRGPVITDTQYF.

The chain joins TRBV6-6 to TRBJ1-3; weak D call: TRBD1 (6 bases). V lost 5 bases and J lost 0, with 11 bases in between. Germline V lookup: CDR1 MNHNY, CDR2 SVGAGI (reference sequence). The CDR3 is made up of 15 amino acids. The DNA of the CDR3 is TGTGCCAGCAGTAACAGGGCAAACTCTGGAAACACCATATATTTT. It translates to CASSNRANSGNTIYF.

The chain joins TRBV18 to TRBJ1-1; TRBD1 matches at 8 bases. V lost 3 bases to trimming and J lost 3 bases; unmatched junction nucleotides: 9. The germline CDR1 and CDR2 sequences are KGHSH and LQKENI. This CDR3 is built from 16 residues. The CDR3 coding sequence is TGTGCCAGCTCACCGCAAGGCAGGGGGCAATACACTGAAGCTTTCTTT. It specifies CASSPQGRGQYTEAFF.

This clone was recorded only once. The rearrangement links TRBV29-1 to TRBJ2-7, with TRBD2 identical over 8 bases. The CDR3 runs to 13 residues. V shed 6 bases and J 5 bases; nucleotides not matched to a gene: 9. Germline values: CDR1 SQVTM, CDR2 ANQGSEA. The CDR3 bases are TGCAGCGTCAGAGCGGGAGCGCTGAACGAGCAGTACTTC. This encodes CSVRAGALNEQYF.

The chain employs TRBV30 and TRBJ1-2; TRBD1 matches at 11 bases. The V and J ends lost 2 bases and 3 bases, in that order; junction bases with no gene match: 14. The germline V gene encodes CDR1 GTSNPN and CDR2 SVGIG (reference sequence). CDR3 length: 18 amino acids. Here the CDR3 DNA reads TGTGCCTGGAGTCTAGGACAGGGGGCGTTGTTTGAGGACTATGGCTACACCTTC. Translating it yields CAWSLGQGALFEDYGYTF.

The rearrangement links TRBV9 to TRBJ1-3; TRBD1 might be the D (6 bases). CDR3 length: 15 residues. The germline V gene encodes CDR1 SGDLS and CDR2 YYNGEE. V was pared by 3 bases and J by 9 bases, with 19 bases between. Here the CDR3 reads CASSGSGQTAGTIYF. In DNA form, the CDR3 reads TGTGCCAGCAGCGGATCAGGACAGACGGCGGGCACCATATATTTT.

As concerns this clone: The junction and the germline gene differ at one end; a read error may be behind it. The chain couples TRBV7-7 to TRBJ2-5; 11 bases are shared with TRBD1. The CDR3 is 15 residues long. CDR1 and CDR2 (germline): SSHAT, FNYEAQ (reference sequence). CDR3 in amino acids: CASSLGTGGQETQYF. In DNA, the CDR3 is TGTGCTAGCAGCCTAGGGACAGGGGGACAAGAGACCCAGTACTTC.

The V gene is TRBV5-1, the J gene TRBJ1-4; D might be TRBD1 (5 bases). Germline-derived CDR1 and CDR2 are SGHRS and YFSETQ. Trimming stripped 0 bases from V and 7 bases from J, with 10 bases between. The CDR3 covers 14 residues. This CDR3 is CASSLGSRGEKLFF. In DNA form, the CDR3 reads TGCGCCAGCAGCTTGGGCAGTAGGGGTGAAAAACTGTTTTTT.

The CDR3: CASGLWSGNTIYF. CDR3 nucleotides: TGTGCTAGTGGCCTATGGTCTGGAAACACCATATATTTT. The chain uses TRBV12-5 and TRBJ1-3, with unresolved D. Germline assignment: CDR1 LGHNT and CDR2 FRNRAP. This CDR3 region has 13 residues. V was shortened by 6 bases and J by 1 base, with 7 bases between the two germline ends.

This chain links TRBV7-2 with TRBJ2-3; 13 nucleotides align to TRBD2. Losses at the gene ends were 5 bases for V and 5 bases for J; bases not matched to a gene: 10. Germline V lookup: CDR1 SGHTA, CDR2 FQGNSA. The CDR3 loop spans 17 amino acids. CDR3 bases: TGTGCCAGCAGCCCCCAAACTAGCGGGGGGGCCAGAGATACGCAGTATTTT. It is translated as CASSPQTSGGARDTQYF.

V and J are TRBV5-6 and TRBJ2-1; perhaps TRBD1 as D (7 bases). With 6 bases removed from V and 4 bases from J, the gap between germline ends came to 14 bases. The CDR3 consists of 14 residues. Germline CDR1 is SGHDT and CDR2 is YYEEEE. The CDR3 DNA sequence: TGTGCCAGCACCCCGACAGGGACTTACAATGAGCAGTTCTTC. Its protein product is CASTPTGTYNEQFF.

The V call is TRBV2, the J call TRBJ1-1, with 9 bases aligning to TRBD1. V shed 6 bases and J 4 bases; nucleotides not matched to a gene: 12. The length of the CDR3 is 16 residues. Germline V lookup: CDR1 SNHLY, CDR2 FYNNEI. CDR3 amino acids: CASRDLRTGESTEAFF. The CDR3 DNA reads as TGTGCCAGCAGAGACCTTAGGACAGGGGAGAGCACTGAAGCTTTCTTT.

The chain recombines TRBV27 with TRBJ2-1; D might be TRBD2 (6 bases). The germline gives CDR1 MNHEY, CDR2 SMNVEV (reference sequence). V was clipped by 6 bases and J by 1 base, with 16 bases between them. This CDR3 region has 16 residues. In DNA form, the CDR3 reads TGTGCCAGCAGCCCCGTGTGGCTAGCGTCCTACAATGAGCAGTTCTTC. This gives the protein CASSPVWLASYNEQFF.

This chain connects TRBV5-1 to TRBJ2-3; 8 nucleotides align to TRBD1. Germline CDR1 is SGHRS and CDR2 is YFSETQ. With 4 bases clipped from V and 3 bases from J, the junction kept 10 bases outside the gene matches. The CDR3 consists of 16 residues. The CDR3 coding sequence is TGCGCCAGCAGCGTTTCCGGGACAGGTGGGACAGATACGCAGTATTTT. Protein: CASSVSGTGGTDTQYF.

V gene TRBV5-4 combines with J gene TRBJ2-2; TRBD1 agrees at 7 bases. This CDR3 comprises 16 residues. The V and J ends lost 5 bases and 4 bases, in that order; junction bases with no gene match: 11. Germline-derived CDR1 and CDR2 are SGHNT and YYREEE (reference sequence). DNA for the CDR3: TGTGCCAGCAGTTTAGCAGGGACAGCGAGCACCGGGGAGCTGTTTTTT. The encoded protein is CASSLAGTASTGELFF.

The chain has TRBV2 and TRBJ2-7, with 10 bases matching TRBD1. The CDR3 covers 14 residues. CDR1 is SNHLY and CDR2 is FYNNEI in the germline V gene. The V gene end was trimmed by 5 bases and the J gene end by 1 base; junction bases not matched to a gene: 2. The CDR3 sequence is CASSRQGASYEQYF. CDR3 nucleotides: TGTGCCAGCAGTCGACAGGGGGCTTCCTACGAGCAGTACTTC.

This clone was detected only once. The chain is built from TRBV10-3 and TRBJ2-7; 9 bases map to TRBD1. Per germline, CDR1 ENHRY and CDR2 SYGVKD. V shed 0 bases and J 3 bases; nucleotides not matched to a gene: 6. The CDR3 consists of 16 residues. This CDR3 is CAISESRGQGSYEQYF. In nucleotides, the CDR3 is TGTGCCATCAGTGAGTCGAGGGGACAGGGAAGCTACGAGCAGTACTTC.

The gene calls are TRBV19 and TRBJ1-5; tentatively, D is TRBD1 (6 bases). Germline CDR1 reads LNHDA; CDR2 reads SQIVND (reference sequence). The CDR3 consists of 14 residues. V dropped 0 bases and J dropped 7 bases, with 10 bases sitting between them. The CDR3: CASSIEGASQPQHF. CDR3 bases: TGTGCCAGTAGTATAGAGGGGGCCTCGCAGCCCCAGCATTTT.